Included here is one T cell receptor (beta chain) sequence, with context. In the authors' methods: Amplification of reference gene primers provided the estimated nucleated cell counts. Repertoires were generated with immunoSEQ multiplex PCR, while TCRdb's copy carries only in-frame clones and drops some. V and J calls and clone size are those listed in that table; D and trimming were worked out from the DNA. Of fewer than 45,000 clones in the sample, roughly 86% were seen once. This CDR3 comprises 12 residues. V was clipped by 2 bases and J by 3 bases, with 7 bases between them. In germline, CDR1 is GTSNPN, CDR2 SVGIG (reference sequence). This record belongs to a study of blood T cell repertoires in COVID-19. Study-level background: Samples came from the United States, Italy and Spain, spanning acute and convalescent COVID-19.

The chain recombines TRBV30 with TRBJ1-2; D is unresolved. The source of this sequence is a human donor in a cohort sampled during active COVID-19. Material: peripheral blood. This CDR3 is CAWSHGDYGYTF. The CDR3 DNA reads as TGTGCCTGGAGTCACGGAGACTATGGCTACACCTTC.